Sequencing of this T cell receptor beta chain was carried out in a study of shared clonotypes between healthy human individuals. Repertoires were generated with immunoSEQ multiplex PCR, while TCRdb's copy carries only in-frame clones and drops some. This sample has about 1 million clones, with under 80% found just once. CDR1 is MNHEY, CDR2 SMNVEV, per germline (reference sequence). The V and J ends lost 6 bases and 12 bases respectively, with 18 bases between them. CDR3 length: 13 residues. The chain carries TRBV27 and TRBJ2-4; maybe TRBD1 (5 bases). Input material: memory CD4+ T cells sorted from blood. Subset described: CD45RA-negative fraction. The clonotype comes from a man aged 18 to 30 in good health. CDR3 nucleotide sequence: TGTGCCAGCAGCCCGCTGACCTATGGGGCTCAGTACTTC. This encodes CASSPLTYGAQYF.